The 30 T cell receptor beta chains below were found in one sample sequenced in a study of T-cell reconstitution after alpha-beta-depleted transplantation in children. Unique molecular identifiers were incorporated during preparation of the TCRbeta library. MiXCR, applied by TCRdb to the PCR reads, yields one record per CDR3 protein. The table shows 700,000 or so distinct CDR3 sequences, with around 13% occurring only once. The sample was PBMCs, taken before TCRalphabeta/CD19-depleted stem cell transplant. These receptors all come from a girl aged 2-9 years with congenital amegakaryocytic thrombocytopenia, due to receive a stem cell transplant.

The chain employs TRBV16 and TRBJ1-1; no reliable D call. V lost 1 base to trimming and J lost 3 bases, with 9 bases between them. The CDR3 totals 14 residues. The germline CDR1 and CDR2 sequences are KGHSY and FQNENV. The CDR3 loop reads CASSQLSSDTEAFF. The CDR3 coding sequence is TGTGCCAGCAGCCAATTAAGTTCCGACACTGAAGCTTTCTTT.

The chain uses TRBV20-1 and TRBJ2-1; 10 bases align to TRBD2. The germline V gene has CDR1 DFQATT and CDR2 SNEGSKA (reference sequence). The CDR3 runs to 16 residues. With 3 bases clipped from V and 9 bases from J, the junction kept 14 bases outside the gene matches. The CDR3: CSASDSLAGVNGEQFF. In DNA, the CDR3 is TGCAGTGCTAGTGACTCCCTAGCGGGAGTGAACGGTGAGCAGTTCTTC.

This clonotype was seen at least ten times. This sequence joins TRBV12-3 or TRBV12-4 and TRBJ1-2, with TRBD1 matching 9 bases. V shed 3 bases, J shed 8 bases, and the junction held 7 bases outside the gene matches. This CDR3 has 14 amino acids. The CDR3: CASSLRDRVGGYTF. The CDR3 DNA reads as TGTGCCAGCAGTTTGAGGGACAGGGTTGGAGGCTACACCTTC.

Ten or more counts support this clonotype. This chain connects TRBV7-6 to TRBJ2-2; possible D gene TRBD2, 5 bases. Germline CDR1 reads SGHVS; CDR2 reads FNYEAQ. The CDR3 is 15 residues long. With 2 bases removed from V and 8 bases from J, the gap between germline ends came to 15 bases. CDR3 sequence: CASSLFAPSGGELFF. The CDR3 region has the DNA TGTGCCAGCAGCTTATTCGCTCCGTCGGGAGGGGAGCTGTTTTTT.

This clonotype was detected many times. This sequence joins TRBV7-2 and TRBJ2-7; TRBD2 might be the D (7 bases). The ends were cut back, 1 base at V and 4 bases at J, with 11 bases in the middle. The CDR3 covers 14 residues. Germline CDR1 and CDR2: SGHTA and FQGNSA. This CDR3 is CASSLDGGLYEQYF. For the CDR3, the DNA is TGTGCCAGCAGCTTAGACGGGGGGCTGTACGAGCAGTACTTC.

Regarding this clonotype: This may stem from a read error, because a much larger clone lies one nucleotide away. The chain uses TRBV29-1 and TRBJ2-2; D remains unclear. Per germline, CDR1 SQVTM and CDR2 ANQGSEA. Trimming shortened V by 3 bases and J by 1 base, and 9 bases separated the two germline ends. CDR3 length: 14 residues. The DNA of the CDR3 is TGCAGCGTTGACACGCCGGAGAACACCGGGGAGCTGTTTTTT. It specifies CSVDTPENTGELFF.

The chain joins TRBV6-2 or TRBV6-3 to TRBJ2-2; D is possibly TRBD1 (6 bases). Germline V lookup: CDR1 MNHEY, CDR2 SVGEGT. Trimming removed 0 bases at V and 9 bases at J, with 11 bases between. This CDR3 spans 14 amino acids. This CDR3 is CASSYSPQGRELFF. CDR3 DNA sequence: TGTGCCAGCAGTTACTCGCCTCAGGGGAGGGAGCTGTTTTTT.

This clonotype was recorded once. The chain recombines TRBV28 with TRBJ2-2; D remains ambiguous. CDR3 length: 17 residues. Germline assignment: CDR1 MDHEN and CDR2 SYDVKM. Trimming took 6 bases from V and 6 from J, leaving 23 bases between them. For the CDR3, the DNA is TGTGCCAGCAGCTCTGGCCTCTTAGTTTCTACTTCCGGGGAGCTGTTTTTT. It translates to CASSSGLLVSTSGELFF.

This clonotype was picked up a small number of times. This chain links TRBV5-1 with TRBJ1-1; D might be TRBD1 (5 bases). V gave up 4 bases and J gave up 4 bases, with 29 bases separating them. Germline CDR1 is SGHRS and CDR2 is YFSETQ. This CDR3 is 19 amino acids long. CDR3 coding DNA: TGCGCCAGCAGCATGAGACCTCAGTCCGGACAAATATGGGGCACTGAAGCTTTCTTT. Translated, it gives CASSMRPQSGQIWGTEAFF.

This clonotype was recorded many times. The rearrangement joins TRBV28 to TRBJ2-2, with D perhaps TRBD2 (5 bases). CDR3 size: 14 residues. Trimming stripped 6 bases from V and 3 bases from J, with 11 bases between. Looked up from germline, CDR1 is MDHEN and CDR2 is SYDVKM. DNA for the CDR3: TGTGCCAGCAGCCCCGGGGTGTACACCGGGGAGCTGTTTTTT. Its protein is CASSPGVYTGELFF.

This chain connects TRBV5-1 to TRBJ2-3, with D perhaps being TRBD1 or TRBD2 (6 bases each). Germline CDR1 SGHRS, CDR2 YFSETQ. This CDR3 has 15 amino acids. V was cut by 4 bases and J by 5 bases, with 17 bases left in between. This CDR3 is CASSPGASGVDTQYF. The CDR3 DNA follows: TGCGCCAGCAGCCCGGGGGCGTCTGGGGTAGATACGCAGTATTTT.

This clonotype was recorded many times. V gene TRBV28 combines with J gene TRBJ2-1; the match to TRBD1 covers 7 bases. Germline assignment: CDR1 MDHEN and CDR2 SYDVKM. J gave up 8 bases and V 4 bases, and 8 bases lay outside the gene matches. CDR3 length equals 14 residues. CDR3 sequence: CASSYLRQGDEQFF. CDR3 nucleotide sequence: TGTGCCAGCAGTTACTTGCGACAGGGCGATGAGCAGTTCTTC.

In this sample, this clonotype turned up many times. V gene TRBV29-1 combines with J gene TRBJ2-5, with a weak D call TRBD1 (5 bases). The germline V gene has CDR1 SQVTM and CDR2 ANQGSEA. V lost 6 bases and J 5 bases, leaving 16 bases between the germline ends. The CDR3 runs 13 residues. The CDR3, as DNA: TGCAGCGTGGAGCAGGGTGTGTTGGAGACCCAGTACTTC. Residues: CSVEQGVLETQYF.

This clonotype appeared many times. The J gene is TRBJ2-1, the V gene TRBV5-6; 7 bases match TRBD2. There are 13 residues in the CDR3. CDR1 SGHDT and CDR2 YYEEEE come from the germline V gene. Trimming removed 9 bases from V and 9 bases from J; junction bases left unmatched: 12. The CDR3 is CATNGLGVGEQFF. CDR3 bases: TGTGCCACCAACGGACTAGGGGTCGGTGAGCAGTTCTTC.

The CDR3 region has the DNA TGTGCCAGCAGCTTAAGGACCCGAACCTACAATGAGCAGTTCTTC. It codes for CASSLRTRTYNEQFF. The J gene is TRBJ2-1, the V gene TRBV7-9; D unresolved. This CDR3 spans 15 amino acids. Per germline, CDR1 SEHNR and CDR2 FQNEAQ (reference sequence). Trimming removed 2 bases from V and 2 bases from J, with 10 bases in between.

This clonotype was picked up a small number of times. The chain couples TRBV20-1 to TRBJ2-7; unclear D gene. Germline CDR1 is DFQATT and CDR2 is SNEGSKA (reference sequence). The CDR3 has 14 residues. V lost 0 bases and J 0 bases, leaving 9 bases between the germline ends. CDR3 residues: CSARDFRRSYEQYF. As DNA, the CDR3 is TGCAGTGCTAGAGATTTTCGCCGCTCCTACGAGCAGTACTTC.

This clonotype has more than one count but fewer than ten. The V gene is TRBV20-1, the J gene TRBJ1-2, with TRBD1 as a possible D gene (6 bases). V gave up 0 bases and J gave up 14 bases, with 16 bases separating them. The germline V gene has CDR1 DFQATT and CDR2 SNEGSKA (reference sequence). This CDR3 has 12 residues. In DNA, the CDR3 is TGCAGTGCTAGAGAGGACAGCTGGGTAAATACCTTC. It is translated as CSAREDSWVNTF.

The rearrangement joins TRBV7-8 to TRBJ2-1, with D perhaps matching TRBD2 (6 bases). The CDR3 length is 16 residues. Trimming left V 5 bases short and J 6 bases short, with 20 bases between. Germline V gives CDR1 SGHVS, CDR2 FQNEAQ. The CDR3 DNA reads as TGTGCCAGCAGCCCCCGGCGGGACCTCCCTCTCAATGAGCAGTTCTTC. It specifies CASSPRRDLPLNEQFF. The full variable domain, rest sourced from reference TRBV7-8 and TRBJ2-1, is GAGVSQSPRYKVAKRGQDVALRCDPISGHVSLFWYQQALGQGPEFLTYFQNEAQLDKSGLPSDRFFAERPEGSVSTLKIQRTQQEDSAVYLCASSPRRDLPLNEQFFGPGTRLTVL.

This clonotype was seen ten or more times. The chain recombines TRBV12-3 or TRBV12-4 with TRBJ2-4; TRBD2 is a possible D gene (5 bases). Trimming cost V 5 bases and J 3 bases, with 11 bases left between them. This CDR3 comprises 14 residues. CDR3 in DNA: TGTGCCAGCAGTCGGGGTTTCGGCAAAAACATTCAGTACTTC. Its protein is CASSRGFGKNIQYF.

This clonotype was observed at least ten times. CDR3 amino acids: CSADRSGNEQFF. CDR3 DNA: TGCAGTGCCGACAGATCGGGCAATGAGCAGTTCTTC. V gene TRBV20-1 combines with J gene TRBJ2-1, with D possibly matching TRBD1 (5 bases). CDR1 and CDR2 from the germline V gene are DFQATT and SNEGSKA (reference sequence). The CDR3 runs to 12 residues. Trimming cost V 6 bases and J 6 bases, with 12 bases left between them.

This clonotype was recorded many times. The V and J genes are TRBV5-6 and TRBJ1-5; D is perhaps TRBD1 (5 bases). The V end was cut by 4 bases, the J end by 2 bases, with 16 bases between. Germline values: CDR1 SGHDT, CDR2 YYEEEE. There are 16 residues in the CDR3. The CDR3 DNA follows: TGTGCCAGCAGCGCCCTAAGAGACAGCCGCAATCAGCCCCAGCATTTT. Its translation is CASSALRDSRNQPQHF.

This clonotype was recorded many times. The chain is built from TRBV7-2 and TRBJ2-7; D may be TRBD2 (6 bases). The ends were cut back, 1 base at V and 6 bases at J, with 16 bases in the middle. CDR3 length: 15 amino acids. CDR1 is SGHTA, CDR2 FQGNSA, per germline. Here the CDR3 DNA reads TGTGCCAGCAGCTTAGACGGCGGCAGCGGGTTCGAGCAGTACTTC. Translated, it gives CASSLDGGSGFEQYF.

This clonotype was counted many times. The chain has TRBV25-1 and TRBJ2-2, with TRBD2 as a possible D gene (5 bases). This CDR3 region has 15 residues. Germline lookup yields CDR1 MGHDK and CDR2 SYGVNS. Trimming cost V 3 bases and J 4 bases, with 12 bases left between them. The CDR3 DNA follows: TGTGCCAGCAGTGATCGGGAAGAGTTCACCGGGGAGCTGTTTTTT. This sequence encodes CASSDREEFTGELFF.

This clonotype was observed at least ten times. The V call is TRBV12-3 or TRBV12-4, the J call TRBJ2-1, with a tentative D call TRBD2 (6 bases). This CDR3 region has 15 residues. V lost 6 bases, J lost 6 bases, and 18 bases lay in between. The DNA for the CDR3 is TGTGCCAGCAGAACGCCGGGACTGGGACTCAATGAGCAGTTCTTC. It translates to CASRTPGLGLNEQFF.

This clonotype was recorded at least ten times. The genes are TRBV20-1 and TRBJ2-1; no definite D call. CDR3 length: 14 residues. The germline gives CDR1 DFQATT, CDR2 SNEGSKA (reference sequence). Trimming stripped 6 bases from V and 2 bases from J, with 14 bases between. For the CDR3, the DNA is TGCAGTGCACCCCTCAGCCAGACCTACAATGAGCAGTTCTTC. It codes for CSAPLSQTYNEQFF.

This clonotype appeared many times. The chain recombines TRBV20-1 with TRBJ2-7; D remains unclear. Germline V gene lookup returns CDR1 DFQATT and CDR2 SNEGSKA (reference sequence). V was trimmed by 0 bases and J by 0 bases, leaving 15 bases between them. The CDR3 spans 16 residues. As DNA, the CDR3 is TGCAGTGCTAGAGATCCGTTGTTCTCCTACTCCTACGAGCAGTACTTC. It is translated as CSARDPLFSYSYEQYF.

The chain uses TRBV7-6 and TRBJ2-2; 9 bases are a match to TRBD2. After removal of 1 base from V and 3 bases from J, the junction contained 6 bases not matched to a gene. The CDR3 totals 17 residues. CDR1 and CDR2 (germline): SGHVS, FNYEAQ. DNA for the CDR3: TGTGCCAGCAGCTTAGACCTAGCGGGAATTGACACCGGGGAGCTGTTTTTT. Its protein product is CASSLDLAGIDTGELFF.

This clonotype was counted many times. The chain joins TRBV5-6 to TRBJ2-2; the D gene is possibly TRBD2 (6 bases). This CDR3 comprises 16 residues. Germline CDR1 reads SGHDT; CDR2 reads YYEEEE. V was trimmed by 1 base and J by 3 bases, leaving 13 bases between them. CDR3 bases: TGTGCCAGCAGCTTGCGATCGCGGGACTACACCGGGGAGCTGTTTTTT. Translated: CASSLRSRDYTGELFF.

This clonotype was seen a few times. DNA for the CDR3: TGCAGTGCTAGAGATCGGCCTGCAGAGACCCAGTACTTC. This gives the protein CSARDRPAETQYF. J is TRBJ2-5 and V is TRBV20-1; unclear D gene. V was pared by 0 bases and J by 4 bases, with 9 bases between. Germline values: CDR1 DFQATT, CDR2 SNEGSKA (reference sequence). The CDR3 covers 13 residues.

On this clonotype itself: A much more abundant neighbour one base away suggests this may be a read error. DNA of the CDR3: TGTGCCACGGGGGACTCTGGGGCCAACGTCCTGACTTTC. It specifies CATGDSGANVLTF. The chain employs TRBV6-1 and TRBJ2-6, with D possibly matching TRBD2 (6 bases). Between the trimmed V and J ends, which lost 10 bases and 0 bases, there was a span of 7 bases. Germline V lookup: CDR1 MNHNS, CDR2 SASEGT. This CDR3 comprises 13 residues.